Listed below are T cell receptor beta chains from one sample, sequenced in a study of blood T cell repertoires in COVID-19. Data came from immunoSEQ multiplex PCR; TCRdb stores just in-frame clones and leaves some out. The sample lists roughly 240,000 clones; around 86% were seen once. Sequenced: PBMCs or T cells enriched from blood (not recorded which). The receptors derive from a woman aged 50 to 60 who had recovered from COVID-19. The CDR3 runs from the conserved cysteine through the conserved F or W.

cdr3_aa,v_call
CASSQWQAVSYEQYF,TRBV3-1/TRBV3-2
CASSFPRDRGRNTGELFF,TRBV7-9
CASSFPGPEAFF,TRBV11-3
CASSRQGFGGNTIYF,TRBV7-8
CASSMTGATYEQYF,TRBV19
CASGLAGGRYNEQFF,TRBV5-1
CASRGNRGTSGLPYEQYF,TRBV7-2
CASSPGQGPQNTEAFF,TRBV18
CASNTGQGGNEQFF,TRBV5-1
CSVVRGGHEQYF,TRBV29-1
CASHLRGGLDYGYTF,TRBV6-5
CASSAEKRGYTF,TRBV10-2
CATSRAARETGELFF,TRBV15
CASSLGRTGESEQFF,TRBV6-5
CASSRPGNTEAFF,TRBV6-5
CASSSGTGVMIQETQYF,TRBV6-2/TRBV6-3
CASSIQRGGRLDTQYF,TRBV19
CSVVGRFEQYF,TRBV29-1
CASSFFPTGNEQFF,TRBV27
CASSLVGTGGFEQFF,TRBV7-8
CASSLGDTRYQPQHF,TRBV7-2
CASSQNPGLAGNIQYF,TRBV4-2
CASSQVPALDLYNEQFF,TRBV4-2
CASSLAGQVFYEQYF,TRBV11-2
CASSLSYNEQFF,TRBV18
CASSIEGATSSYNEQFF,TRBV19
CASTRQAHLMNTEAFF,TRBV19
CASSLYAGRSYEQYF,TRBV7-2
CASSVGVNTGELFF,TRBV7-3
CASSLWQGTDTQYF,TRBV27
CASSVTGRTEAFF,TRBV5-1
CASSAPVAGPLGGQYF,TRBV9